A selection of T cell receptor beta chains follows, all from one sample in a study of shared T cell receptors in the human thymus. Generated by immunoSEQ multiplex PCR, the TCRdb table keeps only in-frame clones and is missing some. Of some 700,000 clones detected, 75% to 90% appear once; the ten largest clones hold around 0.0094%. The same specimen was also included in a second study, on human thymus T cells.

Sequencing was carried out using thymocytes. The receptors were gathered from a girl in the first two years of life with a congenital heart defect. Both conserved end residues are part of each CDR3. A D gene is named only where the DNA matches it firmly. Size values are once, few and many counts, or a class for expanded clones, and some rows have none.

CDR3 length: 17
clone size: .
D gene: .
V gene: TRBV7-3
J gene: TRBJ2-3
CDR3 protein: CASSLGGGHSVPHTQYF
CDR3 DNA: TGTGCCAGCAGCTTAGGGGGCGGGCACAGCGTCCCTCATACGCAGTATTTT

CDR3 length: 13
clone size: .
D gene: .
V gene: TRBV25-1
J gene: TRBJ1-6
CDR3 protein: CASSDSFNSPLHF
CDR3 DNA: TGTGCCAGCTCTGACTCATTTAATTCACCCCTCCACTTT

CDR3 length: 15
clone size: .
D gene: TRBD2
V gene: TRBV6-4
J gene: TRBJ2-5
CDR3 protein: CASSVQAGGPETQYF
CDR3 DNA: TGTGCCAGCAGTGTACAGGCGGGGGGGCCGGAGACCCAGTACTTC

CDR3 length: 17
clone size: .
D gene: TRBD1
V gene: TRBV5-6
J gene: TRBJ1-3
CDR3 protein: CASSQIGQGRSGNTIYF
CDR3 DNA: TGTGCCAGCAGCCAAATCGGACAGGGCCGCTCTGGAAACACCATATATTTT

CDR3 length: 16
clone size: .
D gene: .
V gene: TRBV10-1
J gene: TRBJ1-1
CDR3 protein: CASSEAPSGSGTEAFF
CDR3 DNA: TGCGCCAGCAGTGAGGCTCCATCGGGGTCGGGCACTGAAGCTTTCTTT

CDR3 length: 17
clone size: once
D gene: TRBD2
V gene: TRBV4-3
J gene: TRBJ2-3
CDR3 protein: CASSQEGPAGGPDTQYF
CDR3 DNA: TGCGCCAGCAGCCAAGAGGGCCCGGCGGGGGGGCCGGATACGCAGTATTTT

CDR3 length: 19
clone size: .
D gene: TRBD1
V gene: TRBV7-2
J gene: TRBJ2-6
CDR3 protein: CASSSRTGKRSSGANVLTF
CDR3 DNA: TGTGCCAGCAGTTCTAGGACAGGCAAACGAAGCTCTGGGGCCAACGTCCTGACTTTC

CDR3 length: 13
clone size: .
D gene: .
V gene: TRBV5-1
J gene: TRBJ1-1
CDR3 protein: CASSLVGRAEAFF
CDR3 DNA: TGCGCCAGCAGCTTGGTAGGCAGGGCTGAAGCTTTCTTT

CDR3 length: 14
clone size: .
D gene: .
V gene: TRBV19
J gene: TRBJ1-1
CDR3 protein: CASSPLGGDTEAFF
CDR3 DNA: TGTGCCAGTAGTCCCTTGGGAGGGGACACTGAAGCTTTCTTT

CDR3 length: 16
clone size: few
D gene: .
V gene: TRBV25-1
J gene: TRBJ2-3
CDR3 protein: CASSEYGERSTDTQYF
CDR3 DNA: TGTGCCAGCAGTGAATATGGGGAGAGGAGCACAGATACGCAGTATTTT

CDR3 length: 15
clone size: .
D gene: TRBD1
V gene: TRBV5-8
J gene: TRBJ1-5
CDR3 protein: CASSVQGACNQPQHF
CDR3 DNA: TGTGCCAGCAGCGTACAGGGGGCCTGCAATCAGCCCCAGCATTTT

CDR3 length: 15
clone size: .
D gene: .
V gene: TRBV5-1
J gene: TRBJ2-3
CDR3 protein: CASSLAREGTDTQYF
CDR3 DNA: TGCGCCAGCAGCCTAGCCCGTGAGGGCACAGATACGCAGTATTTT

CDR3 length: 12
clone size: once
D gene: .
V gene: TRBV9
J gene: TRBJ1-1
CDR3 protein: CASSPPMQEAFF
CDR3 DNA: TGTGCCAGCAGCCCCCCAATGCAGGAAGCTTTCTTT

CDR3 length: 13
clone size: .
D gene: .
V gene: TRBV7-3
J gene: TRBJ1-2
CDR3 protein: CASSLRAGHGYTF
CDR3 DNA: TGTGCCAGCAGCTTAAGGGCAGGGCATGGCTACACCTTC

CDR3 length: 19
clone size: .
D gene: .
V gene: TRBV9
J gene: TRBJ1-3
CDR3 protein: CASSANHRDKPTSGNTIYF
CDR3 DNA: TGTGCCAGCAGCGCAAACCACAGGGATAAGCCGACCTCTGGAAACACCATATATTTT